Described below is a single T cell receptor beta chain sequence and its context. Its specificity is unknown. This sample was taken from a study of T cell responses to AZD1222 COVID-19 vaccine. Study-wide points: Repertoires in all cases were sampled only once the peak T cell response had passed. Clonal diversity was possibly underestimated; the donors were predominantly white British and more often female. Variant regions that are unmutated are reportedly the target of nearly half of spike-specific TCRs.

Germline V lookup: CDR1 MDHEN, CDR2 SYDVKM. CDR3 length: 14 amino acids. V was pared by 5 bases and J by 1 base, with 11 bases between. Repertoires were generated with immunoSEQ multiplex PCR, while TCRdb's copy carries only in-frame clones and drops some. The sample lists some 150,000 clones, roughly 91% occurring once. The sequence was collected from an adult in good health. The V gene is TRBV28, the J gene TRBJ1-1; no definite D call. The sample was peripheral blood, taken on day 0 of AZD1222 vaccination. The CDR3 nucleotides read TGTGCCAGCAGTCCGCCCCACAGGAACACTGAAGCTTTCTTT. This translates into CASSPPHRNTEAFF. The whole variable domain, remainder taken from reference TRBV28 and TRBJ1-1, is DVKVTQSSRYLVKRTGEKVFLECVQDMDHENMFWYRQDPGLGLRLIYFSYDVKMKEKGDIPEGYSVSREKKERFSLILESASTNQTSMYLCASSPPHRNTEAFFGQGTRLTVV.